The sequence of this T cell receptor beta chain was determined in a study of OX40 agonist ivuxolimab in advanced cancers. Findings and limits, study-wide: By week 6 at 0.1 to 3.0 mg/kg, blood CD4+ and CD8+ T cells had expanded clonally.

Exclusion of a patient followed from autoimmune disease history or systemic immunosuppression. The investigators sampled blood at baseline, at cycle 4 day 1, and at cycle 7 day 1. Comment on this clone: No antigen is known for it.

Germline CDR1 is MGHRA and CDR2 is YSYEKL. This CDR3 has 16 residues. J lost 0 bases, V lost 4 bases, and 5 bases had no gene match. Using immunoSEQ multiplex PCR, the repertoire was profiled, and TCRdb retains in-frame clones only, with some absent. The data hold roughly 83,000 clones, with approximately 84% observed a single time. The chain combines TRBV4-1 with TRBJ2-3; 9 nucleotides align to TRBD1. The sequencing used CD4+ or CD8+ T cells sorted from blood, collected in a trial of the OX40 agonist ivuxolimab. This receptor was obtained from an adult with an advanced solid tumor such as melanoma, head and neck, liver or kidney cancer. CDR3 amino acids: CASSPGTGSSTDTQYF. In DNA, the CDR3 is TGCGCCAGCAGCCCCGGGACAGGGTCTAGCACAGATACGCAGTATTTT.